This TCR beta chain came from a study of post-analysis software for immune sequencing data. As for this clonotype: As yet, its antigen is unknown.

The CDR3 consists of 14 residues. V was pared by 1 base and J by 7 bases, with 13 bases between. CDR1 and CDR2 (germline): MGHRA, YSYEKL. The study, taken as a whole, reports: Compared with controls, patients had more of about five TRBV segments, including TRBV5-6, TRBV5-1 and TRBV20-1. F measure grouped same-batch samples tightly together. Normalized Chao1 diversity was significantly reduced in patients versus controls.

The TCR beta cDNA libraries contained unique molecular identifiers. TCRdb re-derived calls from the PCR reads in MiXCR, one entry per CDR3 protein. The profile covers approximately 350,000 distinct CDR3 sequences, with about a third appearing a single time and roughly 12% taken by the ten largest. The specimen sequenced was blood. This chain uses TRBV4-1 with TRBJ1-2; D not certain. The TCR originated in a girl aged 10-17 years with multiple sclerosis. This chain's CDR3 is CASSQAGRLGGYTF. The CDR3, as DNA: TGCGCCAGCAGCCAAGCCGGCCGTCTGGGTGGCTACACCTTC.